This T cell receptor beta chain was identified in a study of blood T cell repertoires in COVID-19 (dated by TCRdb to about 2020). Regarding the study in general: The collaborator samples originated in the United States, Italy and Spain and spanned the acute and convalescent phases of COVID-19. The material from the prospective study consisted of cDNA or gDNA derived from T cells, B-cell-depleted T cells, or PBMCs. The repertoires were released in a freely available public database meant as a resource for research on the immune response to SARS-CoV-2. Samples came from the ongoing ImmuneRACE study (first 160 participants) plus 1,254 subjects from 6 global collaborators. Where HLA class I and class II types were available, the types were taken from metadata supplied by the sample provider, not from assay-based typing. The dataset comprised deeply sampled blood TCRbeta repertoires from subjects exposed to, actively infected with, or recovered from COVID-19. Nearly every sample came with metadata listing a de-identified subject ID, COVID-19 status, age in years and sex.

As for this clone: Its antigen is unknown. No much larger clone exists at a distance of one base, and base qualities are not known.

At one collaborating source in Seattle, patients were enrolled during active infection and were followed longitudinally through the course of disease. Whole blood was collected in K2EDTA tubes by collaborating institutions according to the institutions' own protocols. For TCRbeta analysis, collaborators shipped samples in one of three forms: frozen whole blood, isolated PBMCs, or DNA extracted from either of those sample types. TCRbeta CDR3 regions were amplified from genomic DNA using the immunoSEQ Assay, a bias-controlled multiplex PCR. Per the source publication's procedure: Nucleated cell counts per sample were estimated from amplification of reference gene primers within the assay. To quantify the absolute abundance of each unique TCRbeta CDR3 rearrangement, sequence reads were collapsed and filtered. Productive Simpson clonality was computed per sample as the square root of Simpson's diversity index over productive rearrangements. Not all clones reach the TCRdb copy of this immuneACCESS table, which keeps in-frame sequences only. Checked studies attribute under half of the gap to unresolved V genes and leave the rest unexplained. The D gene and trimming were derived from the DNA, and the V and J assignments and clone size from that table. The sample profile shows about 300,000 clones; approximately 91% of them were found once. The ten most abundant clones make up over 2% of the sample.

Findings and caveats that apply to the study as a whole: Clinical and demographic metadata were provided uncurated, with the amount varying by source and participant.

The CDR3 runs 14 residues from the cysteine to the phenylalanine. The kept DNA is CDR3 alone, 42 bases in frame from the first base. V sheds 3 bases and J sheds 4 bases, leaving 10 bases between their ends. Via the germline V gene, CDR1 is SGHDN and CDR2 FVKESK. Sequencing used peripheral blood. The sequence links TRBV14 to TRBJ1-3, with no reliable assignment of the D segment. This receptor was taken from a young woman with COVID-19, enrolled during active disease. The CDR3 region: CASSHLGSGNTIYF. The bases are TGTGCCAGCAGCCATCTGGGCTCCGGAAACACCATATATTTT.